Listed below are T cell receptor beta chains from one sample, sequenced in a study of Ad26.COV2.S vaccination and SARS-CoV-2 variants. Clones were read by immunoSEQ multiplex PCR, and TCRdb kept only the in-frame ones, dropping some. The data show hundreds of thousands of clones, with roughly 91% seen just once and around 3.7% held by the top ten. The sequences come from peripheral blood, collected in a trial of Ad26.COV2.S vaccine versus placebo. All receptors derive from a person aged 18-65 years who received the Ad26.COV2.S COVID-19 vaccine or a placebo. The CDR3 runs from the conserved cysteine through the conserved F or W. D genes are given only for firm matches. A row's size may be missing; if present it is once, few, many or a size class.

D gene,J gene,V gene,clone size,CDR3 DNA,CDR3 protein
TRBD1,TRBJ1-6,TRBV6-5,few,TGTGCCAGCAGTAACCGACAGGGACCACCCCTCCACTTT,CASSNRQGPPLHF
.,TRBJ2-4,TRBV20-1,once,TGCAGTGCTAGAGGGCTAGCTGGGGAGTACTTC,CSARGLAGEYF
.,TRBJ1-5,TRBV10-3,.,TGTGCCATCAGTGATGGAGGCCGGAGCAATCAGCCCCAGCATTTT,CAISDGGRSNQPQHF
TRBD2,TRBJ2-1,TRBV5-1,.,TGCGCCAGCAGCTCTACTAGCGGGTTGGGGTGGAATGAGCAGTTCTTC,CASSSTSGLGWNEQFF
TRBD2,TRBJ2-3,TRBV7-2,.,TGTGCCAGCAGTAGCGGGGGGGCGGAGGCAGATACGCAGTATTTT,CASSSGGAEADTQYF
.,TRBJ1-1,TRBV7-2,.,TGTGCCAGCAGCCGCTTCAAGGGGAACACTGAAGCTTTCTTT,CASSRFKGNTEAFF
.,TRBJ1-1,TRBV18,.,TGTGCCAGCTCACCACAGGGGGGGGTTTATCGGCTGAACACTGAAGCTTTCTTT,CASSPQGGVYRLNTEAFF
TRBD1,TRBJ2-7,TRBV19,.,TGTGCCAGTAGTAGGACAGGTAACGAGCAGTACTTC,CASSRTGNEQYF
.,TRBJ2-1,TRBV7-5,.,TGTGCCAGAAGCTTAGGTGACAGGGGCTCCTACAATGAGCAGTTCTTC,CARSLGDRGSYNEQFF
.,TRBJ1-1,TRBV3-1/TRBV3-2,.,TGTGCCAGCAGCCAAGAGGCCCGGGACAAGGAACCTTTCTTT,CASSQEARDKEPFF
.,TRBJ2-2,TRBV2,.,TGTGCCAGCAGTATTCTAGGCACCGGGGAGCTGTTTTTT,CASSILGTGELFF
.,TRBJ2-2,TRBV4-3,.,TGCGCCAGCAGCCAAGACCTCCGGAGGCCCGGGGAGCTGTTTTTT,CASSQDLRRPGELFF
.,TRBJ2-1,TRBV5-6,.,TGTGCCAGCAGTTTGGATTGGAACAATGAGCAGTTCTTC,CASSLDWNNEQFF
TRBD1,TRBJ1-3,TRBV5-8,.,TGTGCCAGCAGCTTGACCGGGACAGCCTCTGGAAACACCATATATTTT,CASSLTGTASGNTIYF